A single sample gave rise to the 17 T cell receptor beta chains below, sequenced in a study of T cell repertoires in cytomegalovirus infection. TCRdb itself ran the reads through MiXCR, one entry per CDR3 protein. The data show fewer than 300,000 distinct CDR3 sequences, roughly 26% seen once. The specimen sequenced was PBMCs. Every receptor here comes from a human donor in good health (CMV status not recorded). Some clones in this sample may be carry-over from other donors' samples.

V usage is TRBV10-3 and J usage is TRBJ2-7; tentative D call: TRBD1 (5 bases). V shed 0 bases and J shed 0 bases, with 6 bases lying between them. The CDR3 length is 14 residues. Germline-derived CDR1 and CDR2 are ENHRY and SYGVKD. The CDR3 protein is CAISESTGSYEQYF. The DNA for the CDR3 is TGTGCCATCAGTGAGTCCACAGGCTCCTACGAGCAGTACTTC.

Many counts were recorded for this clonotype. V gene TRBV7-2 combines with J gene TRBJ2-2; 11 bases align to TRBD1. J was trimmed by 7 bases and V by 2 bases; bases with no gene match: 6. This CDR3 has 16 residues. Germline V CDR1 and CDR2: SGHTA, FQGNSA. CDR3 sequence reads: CASSLFGTGGIGELFF. The CDR3, as DNA: TGTGCCAGCAGCTTATTTGGGACAGGGGGAATCGGGGAGCTGTTTTTT.

The genes are TRBV6-2 or TRBV6-3 and TRBJ1-1; D may be TRBD1 (5 bases). From germline, CDR1 is MNHEY and CDR2 SVGEGT. The CDR3 consists of 13 residues. V gave up 5 bases and J gave up 7 bases, with 14 bases separating them. CDR3 region: CASSEWGDVEAFF. CDR3 bases: TGTGCCAGCAGTGAGTGGGGGGATGTTGAAGCTTTCTTT.

This chain links TRBV7-8 with TRBJ2-3; D may be TRBD2 (6 bases). Trimming cost V 1 base and J 3 bases, with 14 bases left between them. Germline CDR1 reads SGHVS; CDR2 reads FQNEAQ. The CDR3 contains 16 residues. The CDR3 here is CASSLDGGMGTDTQYF. CDR3 in DNA: TGTGCCAGCAGCTTAGATGGGGGGATGGGAACAGATACGCAGTATTTT.

This clonotype was seen repeatedly, ten times or more. The V and J genes are TRBV7-2 and TRBJ2-1; 8 nucleotides match TRBD1. Germline V gene sequence: CDR1 SGHTA, CDR2 FQGNSA. V trimming: 2 bases; J trimming: 9 bases; junction bases outside the gene matches: 15. This CDR3 is 17 amino acids long. CDR3 in amino acids: CASSLKTGQGAQGEQFF. DNA of the CDR3: TGTGCCAGCAGCTTAAAAACGGGTCAGGGGGCTCAAGGTGAGCAGTTCTTC.

The chain uses TRBV7-2 and TRBJ2-7; 9 bases fit TRBD1. The CDR3 consists of 15 residues. V lost 2 bases to trimming and J lost 2 bases; unmatched junction nucleotides: 4. Germline values: CDR1 SGHTA, CDR2 FQGNSA. The CDR3 DNA reads TGTGCCAGCAGCTTATTAGGGACAGGGCCCTACGAGCAGTACTTC. It is translated as CASSLLGTGPYEQYF. The whole variable domain, filled in from reference TRBV7-2 and TRBJ2-7, reads GAGVSQSPSNKVTEKGKDVELRCDPISGHTALYWYRQSLGQGLEFLIYFQGNSAPDKSGLPSDRFSAERTGGSVSTLTIQRTQQEDSAVYLCASSLLGTGPYEQYFGPGTRLTVT.

This clonotype was seen a handful of times. V and J are TRBV6-5 and TRBJ1-1; 10 nucleotides agree with TRBD1. Germline assignment: CDR1 MNHEY and CDR2 SVGAGI. V was pared by 6 bases and J by 1 base, with 2 bases of the junction left unmatched. This CDR3 contains 14 residues. The CDR3 sequence: CASRRDRGNTEAFF. For the CDR3, the DNA is TGTGCCAGCAGACGGGACAGGGGGAACACTGAAGCTTTCTTT.

This clonotype was recorded many times. The chain recombines TRBV7-2 with TRBJ2-7, with no clear D. V lost 5 bases, J lost 3 bases, and 14 bases lay in between. In germline, CDR1 is SGHTA, CDR2 FQGNSA. CDR3 length: 14 residues. The CDR3 protein is CASSLRVVDYEQYF. As DNA, the CDR3 is TGTGCCAGCAGCCTACGGGTAGTTGACTACGAGCAGTACTTC. Full variable domain (remainder filled in from reference TRBV7-2 and TRBJ2-7): GAGVSQSPSNKVTEKGKDVELRCDPISGHTALYWYRQSLGQGLEFLIYFQGNSAPDKSGLPSDRFSAERTGGSVSTLTIQRTQQEDSAVYLCASSLRVVDYEQYFGPGTRLTVT.

This clonotype turned up a few times. This chain joins TRBV20-1 and TRBJ2-5; 8 nucleotides align to TRBD1. Trimming at V came to 6 bases and at J to 1 base, leaving 16 bases not matched to a gene. The CDR3 is made up of 17 amino acids. The V gene's germline CDR1 is DFQATT and CDR2 SNEGSKA (reference sequence). CDR3 protein: CSAESKTDRGFQETQYF. The DNA for the CDR3 is TGCAGTGCAGAGTCAAAAACCGACAGGGGTTTCCAAGAGACCCAGTACTTC.

This clonotype has more than one count but fewer than ten. The chain uses TRBV28 and TRBJ1-2; no reliable D call. This CDR3 has 11 residues. The germline V gene has CDR1 MDHEN and CDR2 SYDVKM. Deletions cut 4 bases from V and 8 bases from J, with 8 bases between. CDR3 protein: CASSSLYGYTF. The CDR3, as DNA: TGTGCCAGCAGTTCCCTCTACGGCTACACCTTC.

This clonotype was picked up many times. This chain joins TRBV7-2 and TRBJ2-1; D is unclear. CDR3 length: 16 residues. Germline CDR1 SGHTA, CDR2 FQGNSA. Deletions cut 3 bases from V and 0 bases from J, with 12 bases between. CDR3 DNA sequence: TGTGCCAGCAGCTTGAGGTTCGCAAGCTCCTACAATGAGCAGTTCTTC. Encoded protein: CASSLRFASSYNEQFF.

This clonotype was recorded many times. The rearrangement joins TRBV7-8 to TRBJ2-5, with D tentatively TRBD1 (6 bases). Per the germline V gene, CDR1 is SGHVS and CDR2 is FQNEAQ. V was pared by 2 bases and J by 5 bases, with 15 bases between. CDR3 length: 15 amino acids. As DNA, the CDR3 is TGTGCCAGCAGCTTATACTGGGGGCGAGGGGAGACCCAGTACTTC. This gives the protein CASSLYWGRGETQYF.

This clonotype was detected many times. The chain has TRBV7-2 and TRBJ1-2; TRBD1 matches at 8 bases. CDR1 and CDR2 from the germline V gene are SGHTA and FQGNSA. The CDR3 runs to 13 residues. With 5 bases clipped from V and 2 bases from J, the junction kept 1 base outside the gene matches. The CDR3 region is CASSRQGNYGYTF. The CDR3 DNA sequence: TGTGCCAGCAGCCGACAGGGGAACTATGGCTACACCTTC.

Only a few counts were recorded for this clonotype. The rearrangement uses TRBV14 and TRBJ1-3, with D unclear. Germline assignment: CDR1 SGHDN and CDR2 FVKESK. The CDR3 runs to 14 residues. The germline V and J ends were trimmed by 1 base and 2 bases, with 6 bases remaining between them. CDR3 coding DNA: TGTGCCAGCAGCCAAGGGGTCCCTGGAAACACCATATATTTT. Translation gives CASSQGVPGNTIYF.

V gene TRBV7-9 combines with J gene TRBJ1-2, with 7 bases identical to TRBD1. This CDR3 is built from 14 residues. Germline values: CDR1 SEHNR, CDR2 FQNEAQ (reference sequence). V lost 7 bases, J lost 4 bases, and 9 bases stayed unmatched. CDR3 protein: CASTAGGAVYGYTF. The CDR3 DNA sequence: TGTGCCAGCACGGCAGGGGGGGCAGTCTATGGCTACACCTTC.

There are a few counts of this clonotype. The V call is TRBV5-1, the J call TRBJ1-1; a weak D match, TRBD1 (5 bases). CDR1 is SGHRS, CDR2 YFSETQ, per germline. With 6 bases removed from V and 1 base from J, the gap between germline ends came to 10 bases. This CDR3 comprises 13 residues. The DNA for the CDR3 is TGCGCCAGCACACTTCAGGGGAACACTGAAGCTTTCTTT. It specifies CASTLQGNTEAFF.

This clonotype was detected many times. This chain uses TRBV7-2 with TRBJ2-1, with D unclear. Germline CDR1 reads SGHTA; CDR2 reads FQGNSA. This CDR3 region has 13 residues. The ends were cut back, 1 base at V and 9 bases at J, with 10 bases in the middle. CDR3 amino acids: CASSLVGGVEQFF. CDR3 coding DNA: TGTGCCAGCAGCTTAGTCGGCGGAGTTGAGCAGTTCTTC.